This T cell receptor beta chain was documented in a study of T cell responses to AZD1222 COVID-19 vaccine. TCRdb keeps only in-frame clones here, not all; method: immunoSEQ multiplex PCR. The profile covers 150,000 to 200,000 clones, with roughly nine tenths appearing a single time and less than 1.3% taken by the ten largest. The V end lost 6 bases, the J end lost 6 bases, and 18 bases lay between the germline ends. Germline CDR1 and CDR2: MGHRA and YSYEKL. The CDR3 has 14 amino acids. This clone has only one observation. Its antigen is currently unknown. Study outcomes and limitations: Variant regions that are unmutated are reportedly the target of nearly half of spike-specific TCRs. Spike-specific TCR breadth and depth rose after two AZD1222 doses.

V is TRBV4-1 and J is TRBJ2-7; tentative D call: TRBD1 (6 bases). The receptor comes from an adult who received the AZD1222 COVID-19 vaccine. The input for sequencing was peripheral blood, taken 28 days after the second AZD1222 dose. The CDR3 DNA reads TGCGCCAGCAGTTCCCTCACAGGGCTGCGCGAGCAGTACTTC. Translated, it gives CASSSLTGLREQYF.